The 11 T cell receptor beta chains presented below share a single source sample, sequenced in a study of blood T cell repertoires in COVID-19. The protocol was immunoSEQ multiplex PCR, while the TCRdb copy is restricted to in-frame clones and leaves out a portion. The sample holds roughly 98,000 clones; about 92% are singletons and the top ten take under 7.5%. The sequenced sample was peripheral blood. Source of these receptors: a woman aged 55-70 years with active COVID-19.

The chain combines TRBV20-1 with TRBJ2-3; tentative D call: TRBD2 (5 bases). Germline CDR1 and CDR2: DFQATT and SNEGSKA (reference sequence). CDR3 length: 18 amino acids. Trimming took 3 bases from V and 0 from J, leaving 22 bases between them. The CDR3, as DNA: TGCAGTGCTAGTGGGGTCGGGATAGTAATGGCGAGCACAGATACGCAGTATTTT. Its translation is CSASGVGIVMASTDTQYF.

Here the CDR3 DNA reads TGTGCCAGCAGTGATCGGGGACAGCGAGGCACTGAAGCTTTCTTT. Translation gives CASSDRGQRGTEAFF. V usage is TRBV6-1 and J usage is TRBJ1-1; 7 bases fit TRBD1. V shed 3 bases, J shed 4 bases, and the junction held 8 bases outside the gene matches. This CDR3 is built from 15 residues. The germline V gene has CDR1 MNHNS and CDR2 SASEGT.

The V gene is TRBV7-2, the J gene TRBJ2-7, with TRBD1 matching 10 bases. The germline V gene encodes CDR1 SGHTA and CDR2 FQGNSA. V lost 5 bases to trimming and J lost 6 bases; unmatched junction nucleotides: 1. This CDR3 spans 12 amino acids. CDR3 DNA: TGTGCCAGCAGCCGGACAGGGGGCGAGCAGTACTTC. Residues: CASSRTGGEQYF.

The rearrangement uses TRBV29-1 and TRBJ2-5; 10 nucleotides match TRBD2. CDR3 length: 15 amino acids. J lost 5 bases, V lost 4 bases, and 10 bases had no gene match. Germline V gene sequence: CDR1 SQVTM, CDR2 ANQGSEA. The CDR3 DNA is TGCAGCGTTGTTGGGCTAGCGGGAGCGGTGGAGACCCAGTACTTC. It codes for CSVVGLAGAVETQYF. The full variable domain, in which reference TRBV29-1 and TRBJ2-5 provide the parts outside the CDR3, is SAVISQKPSRDICQRGTSLTIQCQVDSQVTMMFWYRQQPGQSLTLIATANQGSEATYESGFVIDKFPISRPNLTFSTLTVSNMSPEDSSIYLCSVVGLAGAVETQYFGPGTRLLVL.

The rearrangement links TRBV10-3 to TRBJ2-1, with 7 nucleotides matching TRBD2. The ends lost 0 bases at V and 2 bases at J; junction bases unmatched: 4. The CDR3 runs 16 residues. CDR1 is ENHRY, CDR2 SYGVKD, per germline. CDR3 sequence: CAISESSSGAYNEQFF. The CDR3 nucleotides read TGTGCCATCAGTGAGTCTTCTAGCGGAGCCTACAATGAGCAGTTCTTC.

This chain joins TRBV11-2 and TRBJ2-7; 11 bases map to TRBD1. Germline lookup yields CDR1 SGHAT and CDR2 FQNNGV. This CDR3 has 16 residues. The V segment lost 5 bases and the J segment 1 base; nucleotides outside the gene matches: 7. The CDR3 sequence is CASSTRDRGASYEQYF. The DNA for the CDR3 is TGTGCCAGCAGCACCCGGGACAGGGGGGCTTCCTACGAGCAGTACTTC.

V gene TRBV7-2 combines with J gene TRBJ2-7; tentatively, D is TRBD1 (6 bases). V gave up 2 bases and J gave up 7 bases, with 18 bases separating them. CDR1 SGHTA and CDR2 FQGNSA come from the germline V gene. The length of the CDR3 is 15 residues. The CDR3 protein is CASSLMSQGTGEQYF. The CDR3 bases are TGTGCCAGCAGCTTAATGTCCCAGGGGACGGGGGAGCAGTACTTC.

The chain has TRBV11-3 and TRBJ1-1; the D is unclear. This CDR3 has 13 residues. The germline V and J ends were trimmed by 2 bases and 6 bases, with 10 bases remaining between them. Germline values: CDR1 SGHNT, CDR2 YENEEA. Here the CDR3 reads CASSLNAAAEAFF. The CDR3 nucleotides read TGTGCCAGCAGCTTAAACGCAGCGGCTGAAGCTTTCTTT. The variable domain in full, completed from reference TRBV11-3 and TRBJ1-1, reads EAGVVQSPRYKIIEKKQPVAFWCNPISGHNTLYWYLQNLGQGPELLIRYENEEAVDDSQLPKDRFSAERLKGVDSTLKIQPAELGDSAVYLCASSLNAAAEAFFGQGTRLTVV.

V is TRBV3-1 (or the pseudogene TRBV3-2) and J is TRBJ1-1; no reliable D call. CDR1 is LGHDT and CDR2 is YNNKEL in the germline V gene (reference sequence). The CDR3 covers 14 residues. The V end lost 6 bases, the J end lost 2 bases, and 13 bases lay between the germline ends. The CDR3 DNA reads TGTGCCAGCAGGGGGAGGGCGGAAAACACTGAAGCTTTCTTT. It specifies CASRGRAENTEAFF.

The V call is TRBV2, the J call TRBJ1-4; tentatively, D is TRBD1 (5 bases). CDR3 length equals 15 residues. V was pared by 2 bases and J by 8 bases, with 15 bases between. Germline CDR1 reads SNHLY; CDR2 reads FYNNEI. CDR3: CASSEIGRVEEKLFF. In DNA, the CDR3 is TGTGCCAGCAGTGAAATCGGCAGGGTGGAGGAAAAACTGTTTTTT.

This rearrangement joins TRBV7-3 to TRBJ1-1; D gene uncertain. Trimming left V 6 bases short and J 4 bases short, with 12 bases between. The CDR3 consists of 13 residues. The germline V gene has CDR1 SGHTA and CDR2 FQGTGA. CDR3 residues: CASSREEGTEAFF. CDR3 nucleotide sequence: TGTGCCAGCAGTCGCGAAGAGGGCACTGAAGCTTTCTTT.